The 6 T cell receptor beta chains in this list originate from one sample, sequenced in a study of monozygotic twins with inflammatory bowel disease. Reprocessing the 5' RACE reads, TCRdb reports a single entry for every CDR3 protein and omits DNA. Listed are roughly 200,000 distinct CDR3 sequences; approximately 7.7% falls within the top ten. Input material: blood. All receptors come from a human donor with ulcerative colitis or Crohn's disease, or a healthy co-twin of an affected twin (not recorded which).

The rearrangement links TRBV12-3 or TRBV12-4 to TRBJ2-7; TCRdb proposes TRBD2, but this gene call is untestable without DNA. This CDR3 contains 14 residues. The CDR3 loop reads CASSFWTTLYEQYF.

This chain uses TRBV18 with TRBJ2-5. The CDR3 is 14 residues long. The germline V gene encodes CDR1 KGHSH and CDR2 LQKENI. This CDR3 is CASSPQSSQETQYF.

The chain couples TRBV7-2 to TRBJ1-2. Looked up from germline, CDR1 is SGHTA and CDR2 is FQGNSA. The CDR3 contains 12 residues. This CDR3 reads CATRGGFGGYTF. Using reference TRBV7-2 and TRBJ1-2 for the parts outside the CDR3, the full variable domain is GAGVSQSPSNKVTEKGKDVELRCDPISGHTALYWYRQSLGQGLEFLIYFQGNSAPDKSGLPSDRFSAERTGGSVSTLTIQRTQQEDSAVYLCATRGGFGGYTFGSGTRLTVV.

The chain recombines TRBV6-1 with TRBJ2-1; no DNA is available, so the TRBD2 call from TCRdb remains unchecked. The CDR3 extends over 16 amino acids. The V gene's germline CDR1 is MNHNS and CDR2 SASEGT. The CDR3 reads CASSESRRRGYNEQFF.

CDR3 amino acids: CAIHRGSLNTEAFF. J is TRBJ1-1 and V is TRBV12-3 or TRBV12-4; the TCRdb D gene call, TRBD1, has no DNA to confirm it. The CDR3 contains 14 residues.

The chain uses TRBV3-1 and TRBJ1-1; TCRdb returns TRBD1, unconfirmable since there is no DNA. The length of the CDR3 is 16 residues. Germline assignment: CDR1 LGHDT and CDR2 YNNKEL (reference sequence). The CDR3 is CASSQRGAGGHTEAFF. Full variable domain (missing parts from reference TRBV3-1 and TRBJ1-1): DTAVSQTPKYLVTQMGNDKSIKCEQNLGHDTMYWYKQDSKKFLKIMFSYNNKELIINETVPNRFSPKSPDKAHLNLHINSLELGDSAVYFCASSQRGAGGHTEAFFGQGTRLTVV.